The 26 T cell receptor beta chains given below trace back to one sample, sequenced in a study of blood T cell repertoires in COVID-19. Profiling relied on immunoSEQ multiplex PCR, and the TCRdb table lists in-frame clones only, not all of them. The sample lists approximately 92,000 clones, less than 75% occurring once. Material: peripheral blood. The origin of the receptors is a woman in her sixties or seventies in a cohort sampled during active or convalescent COVID-19.

This clone was observed a few times. The chain carries TRBV19 and TRBJ1-6; weak D call: TRBD1 (5 bases). Trimming stripped 2 bases from V and 5 bases from J, with 10 bases between. From germline, CDR1 is LNHDA and CDR2 SQIVND (reference sequence). The CDR3 is 15 amino acids. The CDR3 DNA reads TGTGCCAGTAGTATACAGGGTCAGGATAATTCACCCCTCCACTTT. It codes for CASSIQGQDNSPLHF.

The V call is TRBV5-1, the J call TRBJ1-3, with D unresolved. The germline V gene has CDR1 SGHRS and CDR2 YFSETQ. V lost 0 bases, J lost 0 bases, and 10 bases lay in between. There are 16 residues in the CDR3. The CDR3 loop reads CASSLVGGSSGNTIYF. The CDR3 nucleotides read TGCGCCAGCAGCTTGGTTGGAGGCAGCTCTGGAAACACCATATATTTT.

The V call is TRBV7-2, the J call TRBJ1-4; 8 bases align to TRBD1. V shed 2 bases and J 7 bases; nucleotides not matched to a gene: 6. Germline V gene data show CDR1 as SGHTA and CDR2 as FQGNSA. The CDR3 is 15 residues long. The CDR3 loop reads CASSLSGGIPEKLFF. CDR3 nucleotides: TGTGCCAGCAGCTTATCAGGGGGCATACCTGAAAAACTGTTTTTT.

The genes are TRBV7-2 and TRBJ2-5, with D perhaps TRBD2 (6 bases). Germline-derived CDR1 and CDR2 are SGHTA and FQGNSA. The CDR3 is made up of 16 amino acids. V was pared by 2 bases and J by 1 base, with 14 bases between. The CDR3 loop is CASSLPTSLGQETQYF. For the CDR3, the DNA is TGTGCCAGCAGCTTACCGACTAGTTTGGGCCAAGAGACCCAGTACTTC. Full variable domain (missing parts from reference TRBV7-2 and TRBJ2-5): GAGVSQSPSNKVTEKGKDVELRCDPISGHTALYWYRQSLGQGLEFLIYFQGNSAPDKSGLPSDRFSAERTGGSVSTLTIQRTQQEDSAVYLCASSLPTSLGQETQYFGPGTRLLVL.

The chain has TRBV7-2 and TRBJ2-1, with D unresolved. With 1 base removed from V and 9 bases from J, the gap between germline ends came to 10 bases. Germline-derived CDR1 and CDR2 are SGHTA and FQGNSA. This CDR3 is 13 amino acids long. The CDR3 DNA reads as TGTGCCAGCAGCTTAGGAAGCGTGACTGAGCAGTTCTTC. It codes for CASSLGSVTEQFF.

This sequence joins TRBV9 and TRBJ2-1, with D unclear. V dropped 1 base and J dropped 3 bases, with 14 bases sitting between them. There are 16 residues in the CDR3. The germline gives CDR1 SGDLS, CDR2 YYNGEE. CDR3: CASSVRPGPSYNEQFF. CDR3 DNA: TGTGCCAGCAGCGTAAGACCGGGTCCCAGCTACAATGAGCAGTTCTTC. The full variable domain, its missing parts supplied by reference TRBV9 and TRBJ2-1, is DSGVTQTPKHLITATGQRVTLRCSPRSGDLSVYWYQQSLDQGLQFLIQYYNGEERAKGNILERFSAQQFPDLHSELNLSSLELGDSALYFCASSVRPGPSYNEQFFGPGTRLTVL.

The rearrangement joins TRBV5-1 to TRBJ1-1, with a weak D call TRBD1 (5 bases). With 0 bases removed from V and 0 bases from J, the gap between germline ends came to 9 bases. This CDR3 comprises 15 residues. From germline, CDR1 is SGHRS and CDR2 YFSETQ. This CDR3 is CASSLGQIMNTEAFF. CDR3 nucleotide sequence: TGCGCCAGCAGCTTGGGACAGATAATGAACACTGAAGCTTTCTTT.

This chain uses TRBV30 with TRBJ2-1; 7 bases match TRBD1. Germline CDR1 GTSNPN, CDR2 SVGIG (reference sequence). The CDR3 spans 14 residues. V dropped 4 bases and J dropped 5; count of bases not matched to a gene: 8. The CDR3 DNA is TGTGCCTGGAACAACAGGGGTAGCGACAATGAGCAGTTCTTC. Translated: CAWNNRGSDNEQFF.

The rearrangement links TRBV20-1 to TRBJ2-7; TRBD2 matches at 7 bases. The CDR3 runs to 14 residues. The germline V gene has CDR1 DFQATT and CDR2 SNEGSKA (reference sequence). The V and J ends lost 3 bases and 0 bases, in that order; junction bases with no gene match: 5. CDR3 in DNA: TGCAGTGCTAGTCCAGCGGGGAGCTCCTACGAGCAGTACTTC. Its translation is CSASPAGSSYEQYF.

This chain joins TRBV5-1 and TRBJ1-2, with TRBD1 identical over 9 bases. The CDR3 is 15 residues long. Per the germline V gene, CDR1 is SGHRS and CDR2 is YFSETQ. The V segment lost 3 bases and the J segment 2 bases; nucleotides outside the gene matches: 5. For the CDR3, the DNA is TGCGCCAGCAGCTACCGGGGACAGGGAAACTATGGCTACACCTTC. As protein: CASSYRGQGNYGYTF.

This rearrangement joins TRBV27 to TRBJ2-2; D remains ambiguous. The CDR3 runs 15 residues. Germline V gene data show CDR1 as MNHEY and CDR2 as SMNVEV (reference sequence). Trimming removed 1 base from V and 2 bases from J, with 8 bases in between. This CDR3 is CASSLFSVNTGELFF. CDR3 in DNA: TGTGCCAGCAGTTTATTTTCAGTTAACACCGGGGAGCTGTTTTTT.

The gene calls are TRBV10-3 and TRBJ1-2; 10 bases are shared with TRBD1. This CDR3 spans 15 amino acids. The ends lost 5 bases at V and 7 bases at J; junction bases unmatched: 10. CDR1 ENHRY and CDR2 SYGVKD come from the germline V gene. CDR3 in DNA: TGTGCCATCAGTCAGCCACCGACAGGGGGCCTTGGCTACACCTTC. Its protein is CAISQPPTGGLGYTF.

This chain connects TRBV20-1 to TRBJ2-3; the match to TRBD2 covers 9 bases. Trimming at V came to 3 bases and at J to 0 bases, leaving 13 bases not matched to a gene. The CDR3 extends over 18 amino acids. Looked up from germline, CDR1 is DFQATT and CDR2 is SNEGSKA (reference sequence). The DNA of the CDR3 is TGCAGTGCTAGTACCCAGCGGGGGGATCTCTTGAGCACAGATACGCAGTATTTT. It yields the protein CSASTQRGDLLSTDTQYF.

The CDR3 DNA is TGTGCCAGTAGTATTTCACAGGGGGCGACCCAGTACTTC. Protein sequence: CASSISQGATQYF. The rearrangement joins TRBV19 to TRBJ2-5, with TRBD1 matching over 9 bases. The CDR3 covers 13 residues. J lost 7 bases, V lost 3 bases, and 3 bases had no gene match. Germline V gives CDR1 LNHDA, CDR2 SQIVND (reference sequence). The entire variable domain, with the rest obtained from reference TRBV19 and TRBJ2-5, is as follows: DGGITQSPKYLFRKEGQNVTLSCEQNLNHDAMYWYRQDPGQGLRLIYYSQIVNDFQKGDIAEGYSVSREKKESFPLTVTSAQKNPTAFYLCASSISQGATQYFGPGTRLLVL.

This rearrangement joins TRBV9 to TRBJ2-3, with 8 bases matching TRBD2. The CDR3 loop spans 16 amino acids. The junction had 9 bases not matched to a gene; V was cut back by 6 bases and J by 0 bases. Germline CDR1 reads SGDLS; CDR2 reads YYNGEE. The CDR3 nucleotides are TGTGCCAGCAACACTAGCGGTGGGACTAGCACAGATACGCAGTATTTT. Amino acids: CASNTSGGTSTDTQYF.

In regard to this clone: A read error may account for a junction end that differs from germline. J is TRBJ2-5 and V is TRBV7-2; 7 positions match TRBD2. CDR1 and CDR2 (germline): SGHTA, FQGNSA. The CDR3 runs to 14 residues. The CDR3 sequence is CASSTASGTGGPNF. As DNA, the CDR3 is TGTGCCAGCAGCACCGCGAGCGGGACCGGAGGCCCCAACTTC.

This rearrangement joins TRBV4-1 to TRBJ2-7; 11 positions agree with TRBD2. Looked up from germline, CDR1 is MGHRA and CDR2 is YSYEKL. V was pared by 4 bases and J by 0 bases, with 5 bases of the junction left unmatched. The CDR3 runs to 16 residues. This CDR3 reads CASSRQLAGASYEQYF. Here the CDR3 DNA reads TGCGCCAGCAGCCGCCAACTAGCGGGGGCCTCCTACGAGCAGTACTTC.

J is TRBJ2-7 and V is TRBV27; a possible D gene is TRBD1 (5 bases). V was cut by 10 bases and J by 2 bases, with 9 bases left in between. The CDR3 sequence is 11 residues long. Germline CDR1 and CDR2: MNHEY and SMNVEV (reference sequence). The CDR3: CAKQGAYEQYF. The CDR3 nucleotides read TGTGCCAAACAAGGGGCCTACGAGCAGTACTTC.

The genes are TRBV2 and TRBJ2-1; no clear D gene. The CDR3 totals 16 residues. V was trimmed by 2 bases and J by 6 bases, leaving 17 bases between them. CDR1 SNHLY and CDR2 FYNNEI come from the germline V gene. This chain's CDR3 is CASSEFFGQVGNEQFF. For the CDR3, the DNA is TGTGCCAGCAGTGAATTCTTTGGGCAGGTGGGCAATGAGCAGTTCTTC. The full variable domain, rest sourced from reference TRBV2 and TRBJ2-1, is EPEVTQTPSHQVTQMGQEVILRCVPISNHLYFYWYRQILGQKVEFLVSFYNNEISEKSEIFDDQFSVERPDGSNFTLKIRSTKLEDSAMYFCASSEFFGQVGNEQFFGPGTRLTVL.

This clone was detected a few times. The gene calls are TRBV9 and TRBJ1-5, with a possible D match to TRBD1 (5 bases). The CDR3 has 15 residues. V gave up 10 bases and J gave up 0 bases, with 17 bases separating them. Germline values: CDR1 SGDLS, CDR2 YYNGEE. In DNA form, the CDR3 reads TGTGCCCGTGCGAACTTCAGGGATAGCAATCAGCCCCAGCATTTT. This sequence encodes CARANFRDSNQPQHF.

The rearrangement joins TRBV5-1 to TRBJ1-1; unclear D gene. The CDR3 contains 14 residues. CDR1 and CDR2 from the germline V gene are SGHRS and YFSETQ. Trimming pared 1 base from V and 0 bases from J, leaving 7 bases between. The CDR3 bases are TGCGCCAGCAGCTTGAACAGTTTGAACACTGAAGCTTTCTTT. As protein: CASSLNSLNTEAFF.

The J gene is TRBJ1-4, the V gene TRBV5-1; perhaps TRBD1 as D (5 bases). Looked up from germline, CDR1 is SGHRS and CDR2 is YFSETQ. This CDR3 region has 14 residues. Deletions cut 4 bases from V and 4 bases from J, with 11 bases between. CDR3 protein: CASSRDGGNEKLFF. The CDR3 coding sequence is TGCGCCAGCAGCCGGGACGGGGGTAATGAAAAACTGTTTTTT.

This chain joins TRBV18 and TRBJ2-5; TRBD1 might be the D (6 bases). This CDR3 has 14 amino acids. CDR1 is KGHSH and CDR2 is LQKENI in the germline V gene. The V end lost 5 bases, the J end lost 2 bases, and 12 bases lay between the germline ends. The CDR3 is CASSNRAYQETQYF. CDR3 nucleotides: TGTGCCAGCTCAAACAGGGCCTATCAAGAGACCCAGTACTTC.

J is TRBJ1-2 and V is TRBV10-3, with 10 positions matching TRBD1. Germline trimming cut 7 bases from V and 2 bases from J; bases unmatched to any gene: 7. Germline V lookup: CDR1 ENHRY, CDR2 SYGVKD. CDR3 size: 15 residues. CDR3: CAITQTGGENYGYTF. In DNA, the CDR3 is TGTGCCATCACTCAGACAGGGGGCGAAAACTATGGCTACACCTTC.

Only a few counts were recorded for this clone. The chain carries TRBV5-1 and TRBJ2-2; D is perhaps TRBD1 (7 bases). V was clipped by 3 bases and J by 1 base, with 13 bases between them. The germline CDR1 and CDR2 sequences are SGHRS and YFSETQ. The CDR3 runs 16 residues. As DNA, the CDR3 is TGCGCCAGCAGCTCTCAGGGGGGAAGGAACACCGGGGAGCTGTTTTTT. As protein: CASSSQGGRNTGELFF.

The chain joins TRBV28 to TRBJ2-7; 8 bases align to TRBD1. The ends lost 6 bases at V and 5 bases at J; junction bases unmatched: 6. The CDR3 is 13 amino acids. Per the germline V gene, CDR1 is MDHEN and CDR2 is SYDVKM. The CDR3 DNA follows: TGTGCCAGCAGCTCCTGGACAGGGAACGAGCAGTACTTC. Amino acids: CASSSWTGNEQYF.